The rows below give T cell receptor beta chains drawn from one sample of a study of Graves' ophthalmopathy and Graves' hyperthyroidism. TCRdb fed the multiplex PCR reads into MiXCR, producing one record per CDR3 protein. The table includes around 1.1 million distinct CDR3 sequences, about 38% detected once. The sample comprised peripheral blood or thyroid tissue (not recorded which). These receptors originate from an adult man with Graves' hyperthyroidism. CDR3s include the opening cysteine and the closing phenylalanine or tryptophan. The D gene is left open where the match is weak. Some rows mark clone size as missing; the rest say once, few, many or name a class of expanded clone.

cdr3_aa	clone_size	d_call	j_call	v_call
CASSPGQTQYF	many	-	TRBJ2-5	TRBV12-3/TRBV12-4
CSVAVGTYETQYF	-	-	TRBJ2-5	TRBV29-1
CASSPWTSGGAETQYF	many	TRBD2	TRBJ2-5	TRBV7-2
CSVDPVSYGYTF	many	-	TRBJ1-2	TRBV29-1
CASSRLAGGAQEETQYF	-	TRBD2	TRBJ2-5	TRBV4-1
CSARDEAGETQYF	few	-	TRBJ2-5	TRBV20-1
CAISEEQGQPQHF	many	-	TRBJ1-5	TRBV10-3
CASSLTMTGGNGYTF	few	TRBD1	TRBJ1-2	TRBV14
CASSPWGQSEDTIYF	many	TRBD1	TRBJ1-3	TRBV11-2
CASSPAGIKNTEAFF	few	-	TRBJ1-1	TRBV25-1
CASSLAQSVNSNQPQHF	many	-	TRBJ1-5	TRBV7-8
CASSLQGEGGNTIYF	many	TRBD1	TRBJ1-3	TRBV5-1
CAIRTGLAADTQYF	-	TRBD2	TRBJ2-3	TRBV10-3
CSVRVARAFF	-	-	TRBJ1-1	TRBV29-1
CASSAGGNSPLHF	-	-	TRBJ1-6	TRBV10-2
CASSVTTSGRGDQETQYF	-	TRBD2	TRBJ2-5	TRBV2
CASSGRGAGDFQETQYF	-	TRBD2	TRBJ2-5	TRBV6-6
CSANQPPTEGQSSNQPQHF	few	TRBD1	TRBJ1-5	TRBV20-1
CATSSSRTGETQYF	once	TRBD1	TRBJ2-5	TRBV24-1
CASSEYGPARITEAFF	few	-	TRBJ1-1	TRBV25-1
CASSPHGGMNTEAFF	-	-	TRBJ1-1	TRBV4-1
CSVQGSHNEQFF	-	-	TRBJ2-1	TRBV29-1
CASSSRTAGGGYTF	many	-	TRBJ1-2	TRBV12-3/TRBV12-4
CASSFQGRGSGNTIYF	few	-	TRBJ1-3	TRBV5-1
CSAKLEGRREYQPQHF	few	-	TRBJ1-5	TRBV20-1
CASSPTRPPTNEKLFF	few	-	TRBJ1-4	TRBV4-3
CATRAGDEETQYF	many	-	TRBJ2-5	TRBV15
CASGVAAGGQNTGELFF	-	TRBD1	TRBJ2-2	TRBV19